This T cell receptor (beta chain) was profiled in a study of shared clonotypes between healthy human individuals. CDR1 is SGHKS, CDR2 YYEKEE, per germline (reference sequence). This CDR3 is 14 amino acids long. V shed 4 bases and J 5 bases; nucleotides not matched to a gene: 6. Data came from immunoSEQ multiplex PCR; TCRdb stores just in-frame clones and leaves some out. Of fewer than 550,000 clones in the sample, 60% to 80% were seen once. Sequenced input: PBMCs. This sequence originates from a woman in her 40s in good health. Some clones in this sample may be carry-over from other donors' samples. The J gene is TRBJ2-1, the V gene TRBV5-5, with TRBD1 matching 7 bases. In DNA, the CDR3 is TGTGCCAGCAGCCCGGGACAGCCCAACAATGAGCAGTTCTTC. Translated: CASSPGQPNNEQFF. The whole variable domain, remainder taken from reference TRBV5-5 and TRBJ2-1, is DAGVTQSPTHLIKTRGQQVTLRCSPISGHKSVSWYQQVLGQGPQFIFQYYEKEERGRGNFPDRFSARQFPNYSSELNVNALLLGDSALYLCASSPGQPNNEQFFGPGTRLTVL.